The 30 T cell receptor beta chains in this list originate from one sample, sequenced in a study of cytomegalovirus exposure and HLA in healthy donors. The data were produced by immunoSEQ multiplex PCR, yet TCRdb's version contains in-frame clones alone and is incomplete. The sample carries about 78,000 clones, 90% to 97% recorded once. Input material: PBMCs. The source of these receptors is a man aged 18 to 30 in good health and CMV-seropositive.

The chain links TRBV7-9 to TRBJ2-7, with D possibly being TRBD1 (5 bases). The CDR3 has 12 residues. Per the germline V gene, CDR1 is SEHNR and CDR2 is FQNEAQ (reference sequence). Trimming stripped 1 base from V and 7 bases from J, with 8 bases between. CDR3 coding DNA: TGTGCCAGCAGCTTAGACGACAGTGAGCAGTACTTC. Its protein product is CASSLDDSEQYF.

Only one count was recorded for this clone. The chain joins TRBV9 to TRBJ1-2; D remains ambiguous. Germline CDR1 is SGDLS and CDR2 is YYNGEE. The CDR3 loop spans 11 amino acids. V was shortened by 4 bases and J by 10 bases, with 11 bases between the two germline ends. The CDR3 reads CASSPRQDYTF. CDR3 nucleotides: TGTGCCAGCAGCCCCCGGCAGGACTACACCTTC.

This clone was picked up a small number of times. This chain links TRBV13 with TRBJ2-7, with 8 bases lining up with TRBD1. V lost 1 base and J lost 5; bases outside the gene matches: 4. Germline loops: CDR1 PRHDT, CDR2 FYEKMQ (reference sequence). CDR3 length: 14 amino acids. CDR3: CASSLAQGADEQYF. As DNA, the CDR3 is TGTGCCAGCAGCTTAGCCCAGGGGGCGGACGAGCAGTACTTC.

The chain links TRBV6-5 to TRBJ2-3, with TRBD2 matching over 13 bases. The V segment lost 7 bases and the J segment 4 bases; nucleotides outside the gene matches: 5. CDR1 MNHEY and CDR2 SVGAGI come from the germline V gene. This CDR3 is 15 amino acids long. CDR3 DNA: TGTGCCAGCACTAAACTAGCGGGAGGGCCAGATACGCAGTATTTT. Its translation: CASTKLAGGPDTQYF.

The chain combines TRBV9 with TRBJ2-3; the match to TRBD1 covers 12 bases. This CDR3 has 16 residues. V was clipped by 0 bases and J by 4 bases; unmatched bases: 3. From germline, CDR1 is SGDLS and CDR2 YYNGEE. CDR3 coding DNA: TGTGCCAGCAGCGTAGGGGGACAGGGGGCATCAGATACGCAGTATTTT. Amino acid sequence: CASSVGGQGASDTQYF.

This CDR3 is CASRPRGTSGYEQYF. CDR3 in DNA: TGTGCCAGCAGACCCAGAGGGACTAGCGGATACGAGCAGTACTTC. The chain couples TRBV27 to TRBJ2-7; 11 bases are a match to TRBD2. V trimming: 6 bases; J trimming: 4 bases; junction bases outside the gene matches: 8. In germline, CDR1 is MNHEY, CDR2 SMNVEV (reference sequence). CDR3 length equals 15 residues.

The chain recombines TRBV5-1 with TRBJ2-1; no clear D. In germline, CDR1 is SGHRS, CDR2 YFSETQ. V was clipped by 1 base and J by 1 base, with 6 bases between them. The CDR3 consists of 14 residues. CDR3 loop: CASSLQESYNEQFF. In DNA form, the CDR3 reads TGCGCCAGCAGCTTGCAAGAGTCCTACAATGAGCAGTTCTTC.

With respect to this clone: An end of the junction does not agree with germline; a read error may underlie this. CDR3 bases: TGTGCTAGCAGCTCCGACATGAACGACGAGCAGTACTTC. Translation: CASSSDMNDEQYF. The V gene is TRBV7-7, the J gene TRBJ2-7; D remains unclear. Germline-derived CDR1 and CDR2 are SSHAT and FNYEAQ (reference sequence). This CDR3 has 13 amino acids. The full variable domain, completed using reference TRBV7-7 and TRBJ2-7, is GAGVSQSPRYKVTKRGQDVTLRCDPISSHATLYWYQQALGQGPEFLTYFNYEAQPDKSGLPSDRFSAERPEGSISTLTIQRTEQRDSAMYRCASSSDMNDEQYFGPGTRLTVT.

V is TRBV6-1 and J is TRBJ2-7; D might be TRBD2 (6 bases). The CDR3 runs 14 residues. From germline, CDR1 is MNHNS and CDR2 SASEGT. Deletions cut 7 bases from V and 5 bases from J, with 18 bases between. CDR3 loop: CASIRAAGSDEQYF. In nucleotides, the CDR3 is TGTGCCAGCATCAGGGCGGCGGGGTCCGACGAGCAGTACTTC.

The chain recombines TRBV5-4 with TRBJ1-1, with 7 positions matching TRBD1. Germline V gene data show CDR1 as SGHNT and CDR2 as YYREEE (reference sequence). The ends lost 2 bases at V and 0 bases at J; junction bases unmatched: 1. The length of the CDR3 is 14 residues. As DNA, the CDR3 is TGTGCCAGCAGCTTTACAGGGGTGAACACTGAAGCTTTCTTT. Encoded protein: CASSFTGVNTEAFF.

The CDR3, as DNA: TGCAGCGTTGTAGGGGCGGACTATGGCTACACCTTC. It encodes CSVVGADYGYTF. The V gene is TRBV29-1, the J gene TRBJ1-2; D possibly corresponds to TRBD1 (5 bases). Germline loops: CDR1 SQVTM, CDR2 ANQGSEA. The V and J ends lost 4 bases and 3 bases respectively, with 9 bases between them. The CDR3 is made up of 12 amino acids.

V is TRBV10-3 and J is TRBJ2-7; TRBD2 might be the D (5 bases). The germline V gene encodes CDR1 ENHRY and CDR2 SYGVKD. V gave up 2 bases and J gave up 0 bases, with 14 bases separating them. This CDR3 region has 16 residues. CDR3 sequence reads: CAISEPDPAGSYEQYF. In DNA form, the CDR3 reads TGTGCCATCAGTGAGCCGGACCCCGCGGGCTCCTACGAGCAGTACTTC.

V gene TRBV27 combines with J gene TRBJ1-2; D not resolved. The CDR3 extends over 15 amino acids. The V gene lost 0 bases and the J gene lost 2 bases, with 10 bases spanning the gap. Germline-derived CDR1 and CDR2 are MNHEY and SMNVEV (reference sequence). As DNA, the CDR3 is TGTGCCAGCAGTTTATCCCCGAGAGGAAACTATGGCTACACCTTC. The encoded protein is CASSLSPRGNYGYTF.

J is TRBJ2-7 and V is TRBV28, with D perhaps TRBD1 (6 bases). This CDR3 contains 15 residues. V lost 6 bases and J 2 bases, leaving 17 bases between the germline ends. CDR1 is MDHEN and CDR2 is SYDVKM in the germline V gene. The CDR3 here is CASRRRLTGPYEQYF. The DNA for the CDR3 is TGTGCCAGCAGGCGCCGCCTGACAGGTCCCTACGAGCAGTACTTC.

The chain employs TRBV30 and TRBJ2-5, with 7 bases identical to TRBD1. Germline V gives CDR1 GTSNPN, CDR2 SVGIG (reference sequence). Germline trimming cut 4 bases from V and 4 bases from J; bases unmatched to any gene: 0. The CDR3 sequence is 11 residues long. The CDR3 reads CAWTGGETQYF. Written as DNA, the CDR3 is TGTGCCTGGACAGGGGGAGAGACCCAGTACTTC.

The chain is built from TRBV28 and TRBJ1-2, with TRBD1 identical over 8 bases. Per the germline V gene, CDR1 is MDHEN and CDR2 is SYDVKM. This CDR3 spans 21 amino acids. The J segment lost 7 bases and the V segment lost 3 bases, leaving 28 bases of the junction unmatched. This chain's CDR3 is CASSFLPPQVQHAGGRSGYTF. The CDR3 coding sequence is TGTGCCAGCAGTTTTCTCCCCCCCCAGGTTCAACATGCAGGGGGCCGTAGTGGCTACACCTTC.

The CDR3 DNA follows: TGTGCCACCAGCAGAGAAAGTTTAGCGACCACTCCTTACGAGCAGTACTTC. This sequence encodes CATSRESLATTPYEQYF. The V and J genes are TRBV15 and TRBJ2-7, with D possibly being TRBD2 (5 bases). Trimming took off 0 bases at V and 4 bases at J, with 19 bases between the two ends. This CDR3 has 17 residues. The germline CDR1 and CDR2 sequences are LNHNV and YYDKDF (reference sequence).

V and J are TRBV29-1 and TRBJ2-5; 11 bases align to TRBD2. The CDR3 length is 16 residues. Trimming cost V 0 bases and J 6 bases; bases outside gene matches: 9. From germline, CDR1 is SQVTM and CDR2 ANQGSEA. The CDR3: CSVEDQRTSGRQTQYF. The CDR3 nucleotides are TGCAGCGTTGAAGATCAACGTACTAGCGGGAGACAGACCCAGTACTTC.

The chain carries TRBV6-5 and TRBJ1-2, with 7 bases aligning to TRBD1. Germline-derived CDR1 and CDR2 are MNHEY and SVGAGI. Germline trimming cut 3 bases from V and 6 bases from J; bases unmatched to any gene: 4. The CDR3 totals 13 residues. The CDR3 sequence is CASSYIGGDGYTF. CDR3 nucleotides: TGTGCCAGCAGTTATATAGGGGGCGATGGCTACACCTTC.

The CDR3 nucleotides read TGCAGCGTTGAAGCCGGGACTAGCGAACAAGAGACCCAGTACTTC. Its translation is CSVEAGTSEQETQYF. The chain is built from TRBV29-1 and TRBJ2-5; the match to TRBD2 covers 10 bases. J was trimmed by 2 bases and V by 1 base; bases with no gene match: 4. Germline V gene sequence: CDR1 SQVTM, CDR2 ANQGSEA. The CDR3 has 15 amino acids.

This clone appeared once. The chain combines TRBV5-4 with TRBJ2-3; D is undetermined. Trimming took off 4 bases at V and 8 bases at J, with 17 bases between the two ends. Germline loops: CDR1 SGHNT, CDR2 YYREEE (reference sequence). CDR3 size: 14 residues. CDR3 in DNA: TGTGCCAGCAGCAGCTCGGAAGAGGTTGGTACGCAGTATTTT. Translating gives CASSSSEEVGTQYF.

The rearrangement joins TRBV27 to TRBJ2-3, with D possibly matching TRBD1 (5 bases). CDR3 length: 14 residues. Trimming cost V 4 bases and J 6 bases, with 14 bases left between them. The germline V gene encodes CDR1 MNHEY and CDR2 SMNVEV (reference sequence). The CDR3 protein is CASSSRQQADTQYF. In nucleotides, the CDR3 is TGTGCCAGCAGTTCGAGACAACAGGCGGATACGCAGTATTTT.

V usage is TRBV18 and J usage is TRBJ1-1; tentative D call: TRBD1 (6 bases). The CDR3 is 16 amino acids. The germline gives CDR1 KGHSH, CDR2 LQKENI. V lost 2 bases, J lost 0 bases, and 13 bases lay in between. CDR3 nucleotides: TGTGCCAGCTCACCAGGCAGGGGCTTCGTGAACACTGAAGCTTTCTTT. Its protein is CASSPGRGFVNTEAFF.

The chain carries TRBV11-1 and TRBJ2-5, with 8 positions matching TRBD1. With V trimmed by 5 bases and J by 4 bases, 9 bases remained unmatched. The CDR3 has 15 amino acids. Germline CDR1 reads SGHAT; CDR2 reads FQDESV (reference sequence). The CDR3 DNA reads TGTGCCAGCAGCCCGAGACAGGGGATGCGAGAGACCCAGTACTTC. It encodes CASSPRQGMRETQYF.

This sequence joins TRBV7-3 and TRBJ2-1; 7 nucleotides match TRBD2. CDR1 is SGHTA, CDR2 FQGTGA, per germline. V gave up 4 bases and J gave up 7 bases; unmatched junction bases: 7. This CDR3 region has 14 residues. The CDR3 nucleotides are TGTGCCAGCAGCTCTGGACTAGATGGGAATGAGCAGTTCTTC. This translates into CASSSGLDGNEQFF.

The chain recombines TRBV4-2 with TRBJ2-1; the match to TRBD2 covers 7 bases. After removal of 3 bases from V and 0 bases from J, the junction contained 11 bases not matched to a gene. The CDR3 has 18 amino acids. Germline loops: CDR1 LGHNA, CDR2 YNFKEQ. The CDR3 loop is CASSQGAGVGSSYNEQFF. Here the CDR3 DNA reads TGTGCCAGCAGCCAGGGCGCGGGAGTCGGGAGCTCCTACAATGAGCAGTTCTTC.

The chain uses TRBV5-6 and TRBJ2-3; D is unclear. Germline CDR1 SGHDT, CDR2 YYEEEE. This CDR3 region has 18 residues. V was clipped by 4 bases and J by 0 bases, with 21 bases between them. The CDR3 protein is CASSLLLTRLTSTDTQYF. Here the CDR3 DNA reads TGTGCCAGCAGCCTGCTTCTCACTCGGTTAACTAGCACAGATACGCAGTATTTT.

The count of this clone is one. CDR3 coding DNA: TGCGCCAGCAGTGGGAAGGGGACAGGGTCCACCGGGGAGCTGTTTTTT. Translated: CASSGKGTGSTGELFF. The genes are TRBV5-1 and TRBJ2-2; 9 nucleotides line up with TRBD1. The germline V gene encodes CDR1 SGHRS and CDR2 YFSETQ. There are 16 residues in the CDR3. The trim removed 5 bases at V and 4 bases at J, leaving 9 bases unmatched.

The chain is built from TRBV7-9 and TRBJ2-7; D gene uncertain. Trimming left V 2 bases short and J 0 bases short, with 5 bases between. This CDR3 spans 13 amino acids. CDR1 is SEHNR and CDR2 is FQNEAQ in the germline V gene (reference sequence). CDR3: CASSLSDSYEQYF. CDR3 bases: TGTGCCAGCAGCTTATCAGACTCCTACGAGCAGTACTTC.

The CDR3 here is CAWTTASGRARSTDTQYF. CDR3 coding DNA: TGTGCCTGGACGACCGCTAGCGGGAGGGCCAGAAGCACAGATACGCAGTATTTT. The rearrangement joins TRBV30 to TRBJ2-3, with 12 positions matching TRBD2. Trimming cost V 4 bases and J 0 bases; bases outside gene matches: 11. The CDR3 has 18 amino acids. From germline, CDR1 is GTSNPN and CDR2 SVGIG (reference sequence). The entire variable domain, with the rest obtained from reference TRBV30 and TRBJ2-3, is as follows: SQTIHQWPATLVQPVGSPLSLECTVEGTSNPNLYWYRQAAGRGLQLLFYSVGIGQISSEVPQNLSASRPQDRQFILSSKKLLLSDSGFYLCAWTTASGRARSTDTQYFGPGTRLTVL.